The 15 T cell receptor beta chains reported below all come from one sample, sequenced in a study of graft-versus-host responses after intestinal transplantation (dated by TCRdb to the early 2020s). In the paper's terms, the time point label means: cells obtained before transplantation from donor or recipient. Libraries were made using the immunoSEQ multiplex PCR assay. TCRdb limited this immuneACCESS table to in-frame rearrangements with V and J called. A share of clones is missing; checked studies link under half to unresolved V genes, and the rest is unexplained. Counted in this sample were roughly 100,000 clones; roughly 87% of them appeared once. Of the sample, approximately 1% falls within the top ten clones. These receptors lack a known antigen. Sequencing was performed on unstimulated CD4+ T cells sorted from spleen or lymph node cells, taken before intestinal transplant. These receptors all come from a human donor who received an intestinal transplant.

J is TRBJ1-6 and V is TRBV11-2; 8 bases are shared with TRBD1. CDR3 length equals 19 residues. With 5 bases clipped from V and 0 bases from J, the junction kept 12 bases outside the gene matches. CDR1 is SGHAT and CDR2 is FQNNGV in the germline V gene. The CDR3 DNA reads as TGTGCCAGCAGCCCGACAGGGGTCCGACAAAGCTCCTATAATTCACCCCTCCACTTT. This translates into CASSPTGVRQSSYNSPLHF.

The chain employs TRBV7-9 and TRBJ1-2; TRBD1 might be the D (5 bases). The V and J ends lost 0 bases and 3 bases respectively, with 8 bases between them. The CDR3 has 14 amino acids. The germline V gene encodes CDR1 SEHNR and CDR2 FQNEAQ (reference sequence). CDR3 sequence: CASSLATRDYGYTF. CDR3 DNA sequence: TGTGCCAGCAGCTTAGCGACCAGGGACTATGGCTACACCTTC.

CDR3 loop: CASSEPGQGFYEQYF. CDR3 sequence (DNA): TGCGCCAGCAGCGAGCCGGGACAGGGGTTTTACGAGCAGTACTTC. This rearrangement joins TRBV5-1 to TRBJ2-7, with 10 positions matching TRBD1. The germline gives CDR1 SGHRS, CDR2 YFSETQ. V lost 4 bases and J lost 4; bases outside the gene matches: 8. CDR3 length: 15 amino acids.

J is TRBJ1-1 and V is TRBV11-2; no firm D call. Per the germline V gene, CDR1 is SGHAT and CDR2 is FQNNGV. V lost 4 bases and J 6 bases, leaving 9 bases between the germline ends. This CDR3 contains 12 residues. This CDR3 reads CASSSQTSEAFF. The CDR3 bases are TGTGCCAGCAGCTCGCAGACCTCTGAAGCTTTCTTT. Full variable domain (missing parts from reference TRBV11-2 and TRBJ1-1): EAGVAQSPRYKIIEKRQSVAFWCNPISGHATLYWYQQILGQGPKLLIQFQNNGVVDDSQLPKDRFSAERLKGVDSTLKIQPAKLEDSAVYLCASSSQTSEAFFGQGTRLTVV.

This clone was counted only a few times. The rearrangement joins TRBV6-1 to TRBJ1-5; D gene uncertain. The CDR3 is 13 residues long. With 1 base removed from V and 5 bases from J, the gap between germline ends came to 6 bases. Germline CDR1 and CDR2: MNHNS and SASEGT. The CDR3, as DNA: TGTGCCAGCAGTGAAGACACCGATCAGCCCCAGCATTTT. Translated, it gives CASSEDTDQPQHF.

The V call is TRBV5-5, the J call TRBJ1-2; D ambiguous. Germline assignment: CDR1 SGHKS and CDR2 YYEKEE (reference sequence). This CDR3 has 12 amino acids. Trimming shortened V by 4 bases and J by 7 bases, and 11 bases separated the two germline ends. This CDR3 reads CASSLRVGGYTF. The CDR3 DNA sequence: TGTGCCAGCAGCCTGAGGGTGGGTGGCTACACCTTC.

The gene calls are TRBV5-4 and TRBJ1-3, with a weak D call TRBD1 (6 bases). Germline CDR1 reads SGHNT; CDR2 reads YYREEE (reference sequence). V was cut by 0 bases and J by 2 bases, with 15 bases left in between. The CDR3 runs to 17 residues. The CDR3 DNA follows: TGTGCCAGCAGCTTGGGACCTTCACGACAGGCTGGAAACACCATATATTTT. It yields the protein CASSLGPSRQAGNTIYF.

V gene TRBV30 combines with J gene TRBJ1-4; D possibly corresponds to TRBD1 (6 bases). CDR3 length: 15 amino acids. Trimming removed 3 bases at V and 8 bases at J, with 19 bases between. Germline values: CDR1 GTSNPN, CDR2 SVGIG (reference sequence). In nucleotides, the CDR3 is TGTGCCTGGAGCCAAACGGGGGCCGGGGGGGAAAAACTGTTTTTT. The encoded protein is CAWSQTGAGGEKLFF.

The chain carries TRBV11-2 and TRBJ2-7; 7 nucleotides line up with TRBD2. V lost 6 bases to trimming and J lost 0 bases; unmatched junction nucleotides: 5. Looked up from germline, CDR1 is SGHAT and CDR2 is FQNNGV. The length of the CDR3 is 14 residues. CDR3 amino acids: CASSAGLDSYEQYF. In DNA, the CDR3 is TGTGCCAGCAGTGCCGGACTAGACTCCTACGAGCAGTACTTC. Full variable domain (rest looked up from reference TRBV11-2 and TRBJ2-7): EAGVAQSPRYKIIEKRQSVAFWCNPISGHATLYWYQQILGQGPKLLIQFQNNGVVDDSQLPKDRFSAERLKGVDSTLKIQPAKLEDSAVYLCASSAGLDSYEQYFGPGTRLTVT.

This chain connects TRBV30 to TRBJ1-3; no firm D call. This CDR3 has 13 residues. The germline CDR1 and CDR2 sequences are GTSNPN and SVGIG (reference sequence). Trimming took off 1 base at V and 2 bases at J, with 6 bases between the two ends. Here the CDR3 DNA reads TGTGCCTGGAGTGGAGGGACTGGAAACACCATATATTTT. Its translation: CAWSGGTGNTIYF.

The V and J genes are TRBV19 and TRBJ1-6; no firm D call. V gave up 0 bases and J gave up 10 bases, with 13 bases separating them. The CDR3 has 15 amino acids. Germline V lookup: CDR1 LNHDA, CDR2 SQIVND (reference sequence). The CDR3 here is CASSIDLVAESPLHF. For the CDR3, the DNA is TGTGCCAGTAGTATAGATTTAGTGGCCGAGTCACCCCTCCACTTT.

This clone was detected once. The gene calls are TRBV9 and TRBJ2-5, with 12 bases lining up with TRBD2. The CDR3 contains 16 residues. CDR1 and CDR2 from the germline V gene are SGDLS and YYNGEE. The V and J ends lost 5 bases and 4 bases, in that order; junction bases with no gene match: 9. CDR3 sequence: CASSAPGLAGRETQYF. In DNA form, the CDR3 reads TGTGCCAGCAGTGCTCCCGGACTAGCGGGGAGAGAGACCCAGTACTTC.

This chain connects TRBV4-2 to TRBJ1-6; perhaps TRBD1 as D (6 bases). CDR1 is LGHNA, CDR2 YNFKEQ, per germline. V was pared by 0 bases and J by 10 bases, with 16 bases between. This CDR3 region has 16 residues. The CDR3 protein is CASSQDQNRAGSPLHF. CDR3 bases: TGTGCCAGCAGCCAAGATCAAAACAGGGCCGGATCACCCCTCCACTTT.

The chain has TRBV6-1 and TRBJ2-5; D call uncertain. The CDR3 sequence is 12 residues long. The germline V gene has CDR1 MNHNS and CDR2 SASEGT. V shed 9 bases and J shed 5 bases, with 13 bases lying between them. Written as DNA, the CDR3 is TGTGCCAGTCGACAAGGCTGGGAGACCCAGTACTTC. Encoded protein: CASRQGWETQYF.

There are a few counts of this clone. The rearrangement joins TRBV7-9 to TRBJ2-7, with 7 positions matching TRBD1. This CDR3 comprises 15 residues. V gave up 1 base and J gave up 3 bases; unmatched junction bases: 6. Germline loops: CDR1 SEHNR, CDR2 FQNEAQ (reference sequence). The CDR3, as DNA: TGTGCCAGCAGCTTAGACGGACAGGCGGTCTACGAGCAGTACTTC. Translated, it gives CASSLDGQAVYEQYF.